The 2 T cell receptor beta chains below were found in one sample sequenced in a study of blood T cell repertoires in COVID-19. Sequenced by immunoSEQ multiplex PCR; TCRdb stores in-frame clones only, minus some. In the table there are 160,000 or so clones, around 80% of which are singletons. Material for sequencing was peripheral blood. The receptors here all came from a woman in her seventies with acute or convalescent COVID-19.

The chain links TRBV5-1 to TRBJ2-7, with D unresolved. V lost 4 bases and J lost 5, with 16 bases in between. The CDR3 has 14 amino acids. Germline assignment: CDR1 SGHRS and CDR2 YFSETQ. DNA for the CDR3: TGCGCCAGCAGCCCGCGTTCAGAGCGTGACGAGCAGTACTTC. Amino acid sequence: CASSPRSERDEQYF.

This clone was detected only a few times. The chain links TRBV6-5 to TRBJ1-1; D not resolved. V was cut by 5 bases and J by 6 bases, with 10 bases left in between. The CDR3 is 12 amino acids. CDR1 is MNHEY, CDR2 SVGAGI, per germline. The CDR3 sequence is CASSKEVAEAFF. CDR3 nucleotide sequence: TGTGCCAGCAGTAAGGAGGTTGCTGAAGCTTTCTTT.